The present entry profiles one T cell receptor (beta chain) with its context. Which antigen it targets is not known. Qualities for individual bases were not recorded, and no much larger clone is one base off. The sample comes from a study of T cell clones after liver transplantation (dated 2019 in TCRdb). Broadly, across the study: The samples were obtained from ITN030ST, a randomized trial that attempted immunosuppression withdrawal within 2 years after liver transplantation. Three of the eight recipients were HCV-positive; the others were transplanted for non-autoimmune, non-viral indications. Third party-reactive TCRbeta sequences were also identified from pre-transplant MLRs to serve as an antigen-independent comparator for donor-reactive sequences. The subjects received no induction therapy and were kept on standard immunosuppression until randomization at 12-24 months post-transplant. Tolerance was defined as complete immunosuppression withdrawal for at least one year with no rise in liver enzymes beyond twice the upper limit of normal. Of the 8 liver transplant recipients making up the studied cohort, 3 were classified as tolerant and 5 as non-tolerant. Donor-reactive T cell clones were identified using TCRbeta sequencing after a pre-transplant mixed lymphocyte reaction and were then followed in post-transplant blood. Blood samples were collected pre-transplant, pre-randomization before withdrawal, and post-randomization after either full withdrawal or failed withdrawal. Overall results and qualifications from the work: Low numbers of available donor cells limited the measurable donor-reactive repertoire in two subjects. Donor-reactive sequences declined more than third party-reactive ones, suggesting partial antigen-specific deletion unrelated to withdrawal success. A significant post-transplant decrease in circulating donor-reactive CD4 TCRbeta sequences was observed in most of the 8 subjects, irrespective of tolerance or HCV status. Because no allograft tissue specimens were available, donor-reactive T cells may have migrated into the graft instead of being deleted. The conclusions were preliminary, being limited by small, heterogeneous patient numbers and by non-standardized post-transplant time points. Once repertoire turnover was taken into account, donor-reactive detection showed a significant reduction for CD4 in 7 of 8 subjects and for CD8 in 8 of 8.

Thawed unstimulated PBMCs were stained for CD3, CD4 and CD8 and FACS-sorted into CD3+CD4+ and CD3+CD8+ populations. Each of the 8 studied subjects was randomized to immunosuppression withdrawal. The Qiagen DNeasy Blood and Tissue Kit was used for genomic DNA isolation. CDR1 MNHNS and CDR2 SASEGT were looked up in the germline V gene. A distance of 5 bases separates the germline ends of V and J, which lose 6 bases and 5 bases respectively. The CDR3 has 11 amino acids, counting the end cysteine and phenylalanine. Just the 33-base CDR3 DNA is kept, in frame starting at base 1. Frozen genomic DNA underwent high-throughput TCRbeta CDR3 sequencing by immunoSEQ, including PCR amplification, mapping, bias correction and internal controls. Under the source paper's analysis protocol: Only productive rearrangements were retained, and each unique TCRbeta sequence was defined by its CDR3 nucleotide sequence together with its V and J gene. For a sequence to be called donor-reactive, it needed a frequency of at least 0.01% and at least 5-fold expansion in CFSE-low cells compared with unstimulated pre-transplant cells. Minimum frequency thresholds were set for each subject on the basis of the unstimulated sample with the lowest template count, so that a detection power of at least 90% was ensured. Repertoire turnover was measured by Jensen-Shannon divergence between the top 1000 TCRbeta sequences post- and pre-transplant. Changes in detection of donor-reactive sequences were tested with two-sided Fisher's exact tests. Here the immuneACCESS table is served through TCRdb, limited to in-frame sequences with V and J called. Missing clones are a known gap in these copies; in checked studies unresolved V genes cover under half, and the rest lacks a known reason. V and J calls and clone size come straight from that table; D and trimming were deduced from the DNA. The sample profile shows around 110,000 clones; over 75% of them were found once. About 0.8% of the sample is held by the ten biggest clonotypes.

Source: CD4+ T cells from blood, taken 12 months after liver transplant. This chain is built from TRBV6-1 and TRBJ1-5; the D segment cannot be called with confidence. The sequence was collected from a human patient who received a liver transplant. Because of the transplant, the T cells may be the graft donor's rather than the patient's own. The nucleotide sequence is given as TGTGCCAGCAGATTCCATCAGCCCCAGCATTTT. Translation gives CASRFHQPQHF.